Below are 10 T cell receptor beta chains sequenced from a single sample in a study of shared clonotypes between healthy human individuals (TCRdb year 2020). CD8 naive samples consisted of CD45RO-negative cells that were positively selected for CCR7, yielding a CD45RA+CCR7+ population without TemRA cells. The library was obtained by the immunoSEQ multiplex PCR assay. TCRdb provides this immuneACCESS table in a form limited to in-frame rearrangements. Some clones are lacking; in checked studies, under half of them reflect an unresolved V gene, and why the rest are absent is not known. The sample data list approximately 1.9 million clones, and around 93% of these were observed just once. The top ten clones comprise over 1.5% of the sample. Sequences were obtained from naive CD8+ T cells from PBMCs. The cell subset or site label of this sample denotes: CD45RA+CCR7+. Receptors originate from a man younger than 35 in good health. Some clones in this sample may be carry-over from other donors' samples.

The V call is TRBV5-6, the J call TRBJ2-7; tentatively, D is TRBD1 or TRBD2 (5 bases each). Germline V CDR1 and CDR2: SGHDT, YYEEEE. This CDR3 has 15 residues. V lost 0 bases to trimming and J lost 2 bases, with 12 bases between them. The CDR3, as DNA: TGTGCCAGCAGCTTGGGAGGGGACCTCCCCTACGAGCAGTACTTC. It encodes CASSLGGDLPYEQYF.

The chain uses TRBV10-3 and TRBJ2-5; 11 positions match TRBD2. Germline-derived CDR1 and CDR2 are ENHRY and SYGVKD. This CDR3 has 16 amino acids. With 4 bases clipped from V and 0 bases from J, the junction kept 4 bases outside the gene matches. CDR3 protein: CAISARLAGHQETQYF. CDR3 DNA sequence: TGTGCCATCAGTGCCCGACTAGCGGGACACCAAGAGACCCAGTACTTC.

CDR3 nucleotides: TGCGCCAGCAGCTTGGAGGGGCAGCTAACCTACGAGCAGTACTTC. Protein product: CASSLEGQLTYEQYF. V and J are TRBV5-1 and TRBJ2-7; D is perhaps TRBD1 (5 bases). In germline, CDR1 is SGHRS, CDR2 YFSETQ. This CDR3 is built from 15 residues. V lost 0 bases and J 2 bases, leaving 12 bases between the germline ends. The full variable domain, with the rest looked up from reference TRBV5-1 and TRBJ2-7, is KAGVTQTPRYLIKTRGQQVTLSCSPISGHRSVSWYQQTPGQGLQFLFEYFSETQRNKGNFPGRFSGRQFSNSRSEMNVSTLELGDSALYLCASSLEGQLTYEQYFGPGTRLTVT.

The rearrangement links TRBV2 to TRBJ2-1; D gene ambiguous. With 8 bases removed from V and 6 bases from J, the gap between germline ends came to 11 bases. Germline values: CDR1 SNHLY, CDR2 FYNNEI. CDR3 size: 12 residues. DNA for the CDR3: TGTGCCAGCGAAATACCAGGCAATGAGCAGTTCTTC. Its translation is CASEIPGNEQFF.

The chain has TRBV29-1 and TRBJ2-5, with 8 bases lining up with TRBD2. This CDR3 has 12 residues. The J segment lost 5 bases and the V segment lost 6 bases, leaving 5 bases of the junction unmatched. Germline values: CDR1 SQVTM, CDR2 ANQGSEA. For the CDR3, the DNA is TGCAGCGTAGCGGGAGAGGTGGAGACCCAGTACTTC. Translated, it gives CSVAGEVETQYF. Supplemented by reference TRBV29-1 and TRBJ2-5, the full variable domain reads SAVISQKPSRDICQRGTSLTIQCQVDSQVTMMFWYRQQPGQSLTLIATANQGSEATYESGFVIDKFPISRPNLTFSTLTVSNMSPEDSSIYLCSVAGEVETQYFGPGTRLLVL.

This chain connects TRBV5-1 to TRBJ1-1, with D uncertain. The length of the CDR3 is 13 residues. Trimming took 0 bases from V and 4 from J, leaving 7 bases between them. CDR1 is SGHRS and CDR2 is YFSETQ in the germline V gene. Here the CDR3 reads CASSLGRPTEAFF. The CDR3 DNA sequence: TGCGCCAGCAGCTTGGGCAGGCCCACTGAAGCTTTCTTT.

This chain joins TRBV6-5 and TRBJ1-2; D is ambiguous. There are 13 residues in the CDR3. V was trimmed by 0 bases and J by 13 bases, leaving 15 bases between them. CDR1 is MNHEY, CDR2 SVGAGI, per germline. Written as DNA, the CDR3 is TGTGCCAGCAGTTACTCGGGCGTGGAGGATAGCACCTTC. Its protein is CASSYSGVEDSTF.

This rearrangement joins TRBV27 to TRBJ2-7; D gene uncertain. This CDR3 comprises 14 residues. The germline V gene has CDR1 MNHEY and CDR2 SMNVEV (reference sequence). Trimming removed 5 bases at V and 2 bases at J, with 13 bases between. The CDR3 nucleotides read TGTGCCAGCAGTCTTGGACGGACCACCTACGAGCAGTACTTC. This gives the protein CASSLGRTTYEQYF.

This clone has only one observation. The rearrangement joins TRBV29-1 to TRBJ2-1; D perhaps matches TRBD1 (5 bases). V shed 1 base and J shed 5 bases, with 21 bases lying between them. The germline CDR1 and CDR2 sequences are SQVTM and ANQGSEA. The CDR3 runs to 17 residues. As DNA, the CDR3 is TGCAGCGTTGAAGCACCCTTCAGGGTCGTTAATAACAATGAGCAGTTCTTC. It codes for CSVEAPFRVVNNNEQFF.

The V gene is TRBV18, the J gene TRBJ1-5; no reliable D call. The CDR3 covers 15 residues. Germline V gives CDR1 KGHSH, CDR2 LQKENI. Trimming left V 2 bases short and J 1 base short, with 9 bases between. The CDR3, as DNA: TGTGCCAGCTCACCATCGAGGAGCAGCAATCAGCCCCAGCATTTT. Translation: CASSPSRSSNQPQHF.